Each of the 12 T cell receptor beta chains below was sequenced from the same sample in a study of blood T cell repertoires in COVID-19. Sequenced by immunoSEQ multiplex PCR; TCRdb stores in-frame clones only, minus some. In the table there are around 62,000 clones, 84% of which are singletons. Sequencing was carried out using peripheral blood. All receptors derive from a man aged 45-60 years with active COVID-19.

The chain has TRBV5-1 and TRBJ2-1; TRBD1 might be the D (6 bases). Germline V gives CDR1 SGHRS, CDR2 YFSETQ. The CDR3 covers 16 residues. The V end lost 7 bases, the J end lost 7 bases, and 24 bases lay between the germline ends. The CDR3 region has the DNA TGCGCCAGCTTATTAGTCCCCGGACAGACTTTTAATGAGCAGTTCTTC. This translates into CASLLVPGQTFNEQFF.

The chain has TRBV7-8 and TRBJ1-1, with 7 bases identical to TRBD1. Germline assignment: CDR1 SGHVS and CDR2 FQNEAQ. V dropped 5 bases and J dropped 7; count of bases not matched to a gene: 7. The CDR3 runs 13 residues. Here the CDR3 reads CASSERWDSEAFF. CDR3 DNA sequence: TGTGCCAGCAGCGAGAGGTGGGACAGTGAAGCTTTCTTT.

The V gene is TRBV19, the J gene TRBJ2-1; D ambiguous. This CDR3 is 14 amino acids long. Between the trimmed V and J ends, which lost 7 bases and 5 bases, there was a span of 15 bases. The germline gives CDR1 LNHDA, CDR2 SQIVND (reference sequence). CDR3 region: CASKRAPNNNEQFF. The CDR3 nucleotides read TGTGCCAGTAAACGAGCACCCAATAACAATGAGCAGTTCTTC. The full variable domain, completed using reference TRBV19 and TRBJ2-1, is DGGITQSPKYLFRKEGQNVTLSCEQNLNHDAMYWYRQDPGQGLRLIYYSQIVNDFQKGDIAEGYSVSREKKESFPLTVTSAQKNPTAFYLCASKRAPNNNEQFFGPGTRLTVL.

The CDR3 region has the DNA TGCGCCAGCAGTCAGTCTCAGGATACTCGCGAGCAGTACTTC. Translated, it gives CASSQSQDTREQYF. V gene TRBV23-1 combines with J gene TRBJ2-7; D uncertain. TRBV23-1 has ORF status, its function being uncertain. Trimming took 3 bases from V and 6 from J, leaving 15 bases between them. CDR3 length equals 14 residues.

This chain connects TRBV7-8 to TRBJ1-6; no definite D call. V dropped 5 bases and J dropped 7 bases, with 15 bases sitting between them. The germline CDR1 and CDR2 sequences are SGHVS and FQNEAQ. The CDR3 is 15 residues long. The chain's CDR3 is CASSPPGLLNSPLHF. The CDR3 DNA reads as TGTGCCAGCAGCCCGCCCGGACTCCTCAATTCACCCCTCCACTTT. Drawing the rest from reference TRBV7-8 and TRBJ1-6, the complete variable domain is GAGVSQSPRYKVAKRGQDVALRCDPISGHVSLFWYQQALGQGPEFLTYFQNEAQLDKSGLPSDRFFAERPEGSVSTLKIQRTQQEDSAVYLCASSPPGLLNSPLHFGNGTRLTVT.

The chain links TRBV9 to TRBJ2-5; 10 bases align to TRBD2. V lost 4 bases to trimming and J lost 5 bases; unmatched junction nucleotides: 20. The CDR3 covers 19 residues. Per the germline V gene, CDR1 is SGDLS and CDR2 is YYNGEE. CDR3 sequence reads: CASSTRRLAGEEGRETQYF. Written as DNA, the CDR3 is TGTGCCAGCAGCACCCGACGACTAGCGGGTGAGGAGGGACGTGAGACCCAGTACTTC.

This clone occurred once. This sequence joins TRBV13 and TRBJ2-5; D uncertain. This CDR3 has 14 amino acids. Trimming took 2 bases from V and 2 from J, leaving 9 bases between them. Germline V gene lookup returns CDR1 PRHDT and CDR2 FYEKMQ (reference sequence). The CDR3 reads CASSLTRSQETQYF. CDR3 DNA: TGTGCCAGCAGCTTAACCAGGTCTCAAGAGACCCAGTACTTC.

The chain has TRBV19 and TRBJ1-4; D not resolved. Germline V CDR1 and CDR2: LNHDA, SQIVND (reference sequence). Trimming removed 2 bases from V and 8 bases from J, with 9 bases in between. The CDR3 is 13 residues long. The CDR3 DNA reads as TGTGCCAGTAGTATAAACGCCGGGGAAAAACTGTTTTTT. It encodes CASSINAGEKLFF.

The chain links TRBV6-5 to TRBJ2-3; D remains unclear. The length of the CDR3 is 13 residues. The V end lost 0 bases, the J end lost 5 bases, and 6 bases lay between the germline ends. CDR1 is MNHEY, CDR2 SVGAGI, per germline. CDR3 loop: CASSYSIVDTQYF. The CDR3, as DNA: TGTGCCAGCAGTTACTCGATAGTAGATACGCAGTATTTT.

The V call is TRBV29-1, the J call TRBJ2-3; D is possibly TRBD2 (5 bases). V was clipped by 4 bases and J by 5 bases, with 19 bases between them. The CDR3 sequence is 15 residues long. From germline, CDR1 is SQVTM and CDR2 ANQGSEA. This CDR3 reads CSVADGLLGRDTQYF. CDR3 nucleotide sequence: TGCAGCGTTGCTGACGGCCTTCTAGGGAGAGATACGCAGTATTTT.

V gene TRBV2 combines with J gene TRBJ2-1; no clear D. V lost 0 bases, J lost 3 bases, and 12 bases lay in between. The V gene's germline CDR1 is SNHLY and CDR2 FYNNEI. CDR3 size: 16 residues. This chain's CDR3 is CASSEALGSYYNEQFF. In DNA form, the CDR3 reads TGTGCCAGCAGTGAAGCGCTAGGATCCTACTACAATGAGCAGTTCTTC. The whole variable domain, filled in from reference TRBV2 and TRBJ2-1, reads EPEVTQTPSHQVTQMGQEVILRCVPISNHLYFYWYRQILGQKVEFLVSFYNNEISEKSEIFDDQFSVERPDGSNFTLKIRSTKLEDSAMYFCASSEALGSYYNEQFFGPGTRLTVL.

This chain joins TRBV18 and TRBJ1-1; D is perhaps TRBD1 (5 bases). Trimming removed 2 bases at V and 6 bases at J, with 16 bases between. This CDR3 comprises 15 residues. Germline loops: CDR1 KGHSH, CDR2 LQKENI. This CDR3 is CASSPTAGLTSEAFF. CDR3 in DNA: TGTGCCAGCTCACCAACCGCAGGGCTTACGTCTGAAGCTTTCTTT.